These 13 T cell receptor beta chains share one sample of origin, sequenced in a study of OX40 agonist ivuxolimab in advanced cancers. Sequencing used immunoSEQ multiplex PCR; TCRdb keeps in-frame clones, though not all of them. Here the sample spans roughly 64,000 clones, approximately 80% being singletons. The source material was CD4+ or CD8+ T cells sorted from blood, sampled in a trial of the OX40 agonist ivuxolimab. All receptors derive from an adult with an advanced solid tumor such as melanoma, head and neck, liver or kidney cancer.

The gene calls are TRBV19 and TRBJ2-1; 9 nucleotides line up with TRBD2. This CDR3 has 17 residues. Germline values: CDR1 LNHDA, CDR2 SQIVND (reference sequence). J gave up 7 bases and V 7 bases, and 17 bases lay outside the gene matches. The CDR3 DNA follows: TGTGCCAGTATAACCCGAGGTAGCGGGAGAGGAAAAAATGAGCAGTTCTTC. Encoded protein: CASITRGSGRGKNEQFF.

The CDR3 DNA reads as TGTGCCAGCAGCTGGGACCTCCTGCCTTACAATGAGCAGTTCTTC. Its protein product is CASSWDLLPYNEQFF. The rearrangement uses TRBV7-9 and TRBJ2-1, with D perhaps TRBD1 or TRBD2 (5 bases each). In germline, CDR1 is SEHNR, CDR2 FQNEAQ (reference sequence). There are 15 residues in the CDR3. Trimming shortened V by 4 bases and J by 4 bases, and 14 bases separated the two germline ends.

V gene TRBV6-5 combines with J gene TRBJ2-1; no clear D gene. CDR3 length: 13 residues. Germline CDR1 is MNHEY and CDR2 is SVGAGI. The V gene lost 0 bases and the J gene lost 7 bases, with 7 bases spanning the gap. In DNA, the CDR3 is TGTGCCAGCAGTTACTCGAGACGTAATGAGCAGTTCTTC. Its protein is CASSYSRRNEQFF.

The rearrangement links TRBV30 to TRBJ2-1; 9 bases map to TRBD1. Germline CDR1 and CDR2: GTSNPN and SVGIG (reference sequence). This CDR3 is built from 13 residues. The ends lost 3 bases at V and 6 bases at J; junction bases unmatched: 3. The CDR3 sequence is CAWRRTGVNEQFF. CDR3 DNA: TGTGCCTGGAGGCGGACAGGGGTCAATGAGCAGTTCTTC. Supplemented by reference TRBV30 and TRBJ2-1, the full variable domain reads SQTIHQWPATLVQPVGSPLSLECTVEGTSNPNLYWYRQAAGRGLQLLFYSVGIGQISSEVPQNLSASRPQDRQFILSSKKLLLSDSGFYLCAWRRTGVNEQFFGPGTRLTVL.

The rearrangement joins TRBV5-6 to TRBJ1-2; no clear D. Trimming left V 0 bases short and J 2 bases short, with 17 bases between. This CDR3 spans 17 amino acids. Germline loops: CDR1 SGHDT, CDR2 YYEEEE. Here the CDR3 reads CASSLVNPGGENYGYTF. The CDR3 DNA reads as TGTGCCAGCAGCTTGGTTAACCCAGGCGGTGAGAACTATGGCTACACCTTC.

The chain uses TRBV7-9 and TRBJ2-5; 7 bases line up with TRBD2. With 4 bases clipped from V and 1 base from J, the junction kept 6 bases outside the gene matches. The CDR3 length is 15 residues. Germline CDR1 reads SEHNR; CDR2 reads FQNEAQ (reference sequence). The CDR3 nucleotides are TGTGCCAGCAGCTCGGGACTACCTGTCCAAGAGACCCAGTACTTC. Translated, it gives CASSSGLPVQETQYF.

CDR3 loop: CASSLGQGEAFF. The CDR3 DNA is TGTGCCAGCAGCTTGGGACAGGGGGAAGCTTTCTTT. This chain connects TRBV7-9 to TRBJ1-1; 10 nucleotides agree with TRBD1. Trimming cost V 3 bases and J 8 bases; bases outside gene matches: 0. The CDR3 is 12 amino acids. Germline CDR1 reads SEHNR; CDR2 reads FQNEAQ (reference sequence).

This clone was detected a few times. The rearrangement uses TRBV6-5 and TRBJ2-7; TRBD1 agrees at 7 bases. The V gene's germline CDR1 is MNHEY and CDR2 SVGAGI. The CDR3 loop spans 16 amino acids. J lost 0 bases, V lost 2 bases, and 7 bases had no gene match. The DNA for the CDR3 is TGTGCCAGCAGTTACCAACCGACAGGGTCCTCCTACGAGCAGTACTTC. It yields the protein CASSYQPTGSSYEQYF.

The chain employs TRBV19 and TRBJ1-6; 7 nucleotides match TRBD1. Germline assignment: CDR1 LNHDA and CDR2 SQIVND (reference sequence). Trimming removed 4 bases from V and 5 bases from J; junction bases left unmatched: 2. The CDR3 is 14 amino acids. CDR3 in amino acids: CASSKDRDNSPLHF. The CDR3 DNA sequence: TGTGCCAGTAGTAAAGACAGGGATAATTCACCCCTCCACTTT.

The CDR3 spells CASSPRLARGYNEQFF. CDR3 coding DNA: TGTGCCAGCAGCCCACGACTAGCGAGAGGGTACAATGAGCAGTTCTTC. This rearrangement joins TRBV9 to TRBJ2-1, with 8 bases that match TRBD2. Germline V gives CDR1 SGDLS, CDR2 YYNGEE. The CDR3 covers 16 residues. V shed 4 bases, J shed 4 bases, and the junction held 10 bases outside the gene matches. The full variable domain, its missing parts supplied by reference TRBV9 and TRBJ2-1, is DSGVTQTPKHLITATGQRVTLRCSPRSGDLSVYWYQQSLDQGLQFLIQYYNGEERAKGNILERFSAQQFPDLHSELNLSSLELGDSALYFCASSPRLARGYNEQFFGPGTRLTVL.

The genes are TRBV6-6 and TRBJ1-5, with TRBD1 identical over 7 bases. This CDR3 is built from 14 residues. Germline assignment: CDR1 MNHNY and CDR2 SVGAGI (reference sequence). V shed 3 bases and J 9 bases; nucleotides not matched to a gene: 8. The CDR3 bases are TGTGCCAGCAGTTATAAAGGACAGGCTGGGCCCCAGCATTTT. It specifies CASSYKGQAGPQHF.

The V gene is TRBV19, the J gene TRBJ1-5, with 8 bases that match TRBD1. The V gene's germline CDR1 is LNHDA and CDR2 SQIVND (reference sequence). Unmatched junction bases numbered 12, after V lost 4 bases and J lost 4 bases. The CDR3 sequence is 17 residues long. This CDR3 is CASSTYPIDRGNQPQHF. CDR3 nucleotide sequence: TGTGCCAGTAGTACTTACCCCATAGACAGGGGAAATCAGCCCCAGCATTTT.

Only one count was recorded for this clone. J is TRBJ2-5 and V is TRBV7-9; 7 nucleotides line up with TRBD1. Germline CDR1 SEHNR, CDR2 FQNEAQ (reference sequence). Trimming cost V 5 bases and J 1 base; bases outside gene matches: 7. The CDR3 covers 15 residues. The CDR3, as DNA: TGTGCCAGCAGCCTACAGGGGACCCGCCAAGAGACCCAGTACTTC. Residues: CASSLQGTRQETQYF.